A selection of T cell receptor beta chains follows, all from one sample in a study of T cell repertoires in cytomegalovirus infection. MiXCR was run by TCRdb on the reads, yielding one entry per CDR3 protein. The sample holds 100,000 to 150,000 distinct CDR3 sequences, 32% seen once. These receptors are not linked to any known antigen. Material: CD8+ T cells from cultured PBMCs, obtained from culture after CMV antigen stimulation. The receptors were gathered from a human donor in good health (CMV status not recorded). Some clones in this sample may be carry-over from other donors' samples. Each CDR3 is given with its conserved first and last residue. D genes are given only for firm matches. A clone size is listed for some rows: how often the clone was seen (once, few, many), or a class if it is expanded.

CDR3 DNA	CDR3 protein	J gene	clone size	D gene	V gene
TGTGCCAGCGAAGTTGGGGGGCTCAATGAGCAGTTCTTC	CASEVGGLNEQFF	TRBJ2-1	NA	NA	TRBV3-1
TGTGCCAGCAGCTTATTGGGGCCCGGGCGAGCGGCTTTCTTT	CASSLLGPGRAAFF	TRBJ1-1	many	NA	TRBV7-2
TGTGCCAGCAGCGCCTCCGGGACAGGGGTCACTTCACATCGGAAAGAGACCCAGTACTTC	CASSASGTGVTSHRKETQYF	TRBJ2-5	NA	TRBD1	TRBV7-8
TGTGCCAGCAGTGAAGAACCACCGGGGGGCTACACAGATACGCAGTATTTT	CASSEEPPGGYTDTQYF	TRBJ2-3	few	NA	TRBV2
TGTGCCAGCAGCTTGTTGTCATACGGGGGAGGACGTGAGCAGTTCTTC	CASSLLSYGGGREQFF	TRBJ2-1	NA	NA	TRBV5-5
TGTGCCAGCAGTTACTCGAATGTGGGGACTGAAGCTTTCTTT	CASSYSNVGTEAFF	TRBJ1-1	many	NA	TRBV6-5
TGTGCCAGCAGCTTACATGGACAGCCGCAGTTCTTC	CASSLHGQPQFF	TRBJ2-1	NA	NA	TRBV5-6
TGTGCCAGCAGCCCCCGGGACAGGAAGAACACTGAAGCTTTCTTT	CASSPRDRKNTEAFF	TRBJ1-1	NA	TRBD1	TRBV7-8
TGTGCCAGCACCCCGGGAGTAGCGGATGAGCAGTTCTTC	CASTPGVADEQFF	TRBJ2-1	once	NA	TRBV6-5
TGTGCCAGCAGCCAGCCCCGACAGGGGAGCACAGATACGCAGTATTTT	CASSQPRQGSTDTQYF	TRBJ2-3	many	TRBD1	TRBV7-2